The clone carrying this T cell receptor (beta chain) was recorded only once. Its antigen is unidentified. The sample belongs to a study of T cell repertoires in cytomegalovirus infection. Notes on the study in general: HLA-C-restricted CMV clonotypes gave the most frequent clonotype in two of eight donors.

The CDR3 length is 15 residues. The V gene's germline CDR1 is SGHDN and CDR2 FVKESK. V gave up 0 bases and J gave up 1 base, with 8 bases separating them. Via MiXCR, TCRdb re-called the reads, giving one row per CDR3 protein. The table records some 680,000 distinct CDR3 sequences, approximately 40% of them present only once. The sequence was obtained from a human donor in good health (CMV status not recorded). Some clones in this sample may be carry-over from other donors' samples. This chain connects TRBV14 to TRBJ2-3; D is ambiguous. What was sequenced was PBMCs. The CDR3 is CASSQDLDRTDTQYF. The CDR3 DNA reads TGTGCCAGCAGCCAAGATCTAGATCGCACAGATACGCAGTATTTT.